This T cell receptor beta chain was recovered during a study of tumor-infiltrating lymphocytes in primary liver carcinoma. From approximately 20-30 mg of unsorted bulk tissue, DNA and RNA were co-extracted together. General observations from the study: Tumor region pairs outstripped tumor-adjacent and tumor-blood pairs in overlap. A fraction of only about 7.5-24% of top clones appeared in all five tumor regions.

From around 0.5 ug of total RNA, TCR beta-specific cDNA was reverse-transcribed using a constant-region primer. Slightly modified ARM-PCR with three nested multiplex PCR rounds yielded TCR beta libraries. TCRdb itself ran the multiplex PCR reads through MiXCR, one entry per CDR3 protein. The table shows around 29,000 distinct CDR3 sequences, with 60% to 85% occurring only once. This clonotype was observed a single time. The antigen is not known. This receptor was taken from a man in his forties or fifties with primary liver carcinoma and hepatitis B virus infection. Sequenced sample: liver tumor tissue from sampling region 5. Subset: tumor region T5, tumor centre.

The CDR3 nucleotides are TGCAGCATTTCCGGGACTAGCAGATTCATAGATACGCAGTATTTT. Translating it yields CSISGTSRFIDTQYF. The chain is built from TRBV29-1 and TRBJ2-3; TRBD2 aligns across 9 bases. From germline, CDR1 is SQVTM and CDR2 ANQGSEA. V was clipped by 8 bases and J by 5 bases; unmatched bases: 14. This CDR3 comprises 15 residues.